This T cell receptor (beta chain) was sequenced for a study of human T cells and chemical hapten exposure. Turning to the study itself: Sensitization applied 2% DPC to roughly 2 cm by roughly 2 cm of upper inner arm skin.

Time point in this sample: patch test 2, 6 weeks after DPC sensitization. Treatment noted: therapeutic diphenylcyclopropenone sensitization with weekly scalp DPC. In this sample, this clonotype turned up many times. Germline lookup yields CDR1 ENHRY and CDR2 SYGVKD. Germline trimming cut 7 bases from V and 4 bases from J; bases unmatched to any gene: 11. CDR3 length: 16 residues. TCRdb called the RACE reads again in MiXCR, with one record for every CDR3 protein. Of 65,000 to 95,000 distinct CDR3 sequences in the sample, 6.5% to 8% were seen once. The material was whole blood, obtained in connection with sensitization to the hapten diphenylcyclopropenone (DPC). This clonotype was obtained from a woman in her 30s with alopecia areata. Some clones in this sample may be carry-over from other donors' samples. This chain joins TRBV10-3 and TRBJ1-5, with 9 bases matching TRBD1. The CDR3 spells CAINAQGAIINQPQHF. The CDR3, as DNA: TGTGCCATCAATGCACAGGGGGCAATAATAAATCAGCCCCAGCATTTT.